Following are 26 T cell receptor beta chains from one sample sequenced in a study of blood T cell repertoires in COVID-19. TCRdb's table, derived via immunoSEQ multiplex PCR, lists solely in-frame clones and lacks some. The repertoire includes around 120,000 clones, approximately 86% of them detected once, and roughly 2.3% sits in the top ten. The sample consisted of PBMCs or T cells enriched from blood (not recorded which). The receptors stem from a woman between 45 and 60 years old who had recovered from COVID-19.

The chain recombines TRBV30 with TRBJ1-3; D gene uncertain. The CDR3 consists of 14 residues. Trimming left V 0 bases short and J 4 bases short, with 10 bases between. Germline V CDR1 and CDR2: GTSNPN, SVGIG (reference sequence). CDR3 region: CAWSVLGGGNTIYF. For the CDR3, the DNA is TGTGCCTGGAGTGTACTCGGCGGGGGAAACACCATATATTTT.

The CDR3 DNA follows: TGTGCCAGCTCACTTGACAGGGCGAACACCGGGGAGCTGTTTTTT. It translates to CASSLDRANTGELFF. The chain links TRBV18 to TRBJ2-2; 7 bases fit TRBD1. The CDR3 loop spans 15 amino acids. Trimming cost V 4 bases and J 0 bases; bases outside gene matches: 2. Germline-derived CDR1 and CDR2 are KGHSH and LQKENI.

The V and J genes are TRBV5-1 and TRBJ1-2; D is unresolved. V was cut by 0 bases and J by 0 bases, with 9 bases left in between. Per germline, CDR1 SGHRS and CDR2 YFSETQ. This CDR3 spans 15 amino acids. CDR3 sequence: CASSLAGNSNYGYTF. In nucleotides, the CDR3 is TGCGCCAGCAGCTTGGCCGGTAATTCTAACTATGGCTACACCTTC.

The genes are TRBV5-1 and TRBJ1-1; D possibly corresponds to TRBD1 (5 bases). Germline V gives CDR1 SGHRS, CDR2 YFSETQ. This CDR3 spans 14 amino acids. Trimming took 6 bases from V and 0 from J, leaving 12 bases between them. The CDR3 reads CASMQGVVNTEAFF. Here the CDR3 DNA reads TGCGCCAGCATGCAAGGGGTGGTGAACACTGAAGCTTTCTTT.

The genes are TRBV2 and TRBJ1-2, with D perhaps TRBD1 (5 bases). Trimming took off 0 bases at V and 2 bases at J, with 10 bases between the two ends. There are 15 residues in the CDR3. CDR1 and CDR2 (germline): SNHLY, FYNNEI. The CDR3 region is CASSEALQGNYGYTF. The CDR3 nucleotides are TGTGCCAGCAGTGAAGCGCTTCAGGGAAACTATGGCTACACCTTC.

The CDR3 DNA follows: TGTGCCATCAGTCCCGGGGGGGCGTGGAATGAGCAGTTCTTC. Translation: CAISPGGAWNEQFF. This chain links TRBV10-3 with TRBJ2-1; 8 nucleotides align to TRBD2. The V gene end was trimmed by 5 bases and the J gene end by 7 bases; junction bases not matched to a gene: 7. This CDR3 spans 14 amino acids. The germline gives CDR1 ENHRY, CDR2 SYGVKD.

The chain carries TRBV14 and TRBJ2-6, with 10 bases matching TRBD1. Unmatched junction bases numbered 10, after V lost 3 bases and J lost 5 bases. The CDR3 loop spans 18 amino acids. CDR1 and CDR2 (germline): SGHDN, FVKESK. The CDR3 reads CASSQTGTGDYWANVLTF. CDR3 nucleotide sequence: TGTGCCAGCAGCCAGACCGGGACAGGGGATTATTGGGCCAACGTCCTGACTTTC.

V gene TRBV5-1 combines with J gene TRBJ2-2, with D perhaps TRBD1 (6 bases). This CDR3 spans 15 amino acids. The V gene's germline CDR1 is SGHRS and CDR2 YFSETQ. Trimming cost V 2 bases and J 4 bases, with 12 bases left between them. CDR3 sequence reads: CASSFSPGATGELFF. In DNA form, the CDR3 reads TGCGCCAGCAGCTTTAGTCCAGGGGCCACCGGGGAGCTGTTTTTT.

This clone was found once. J is TRBJ1-1 and V is TRBV3-1 (or the pseudogene TRBV3-2); D gene unclear. CDR3 length: 12 residues. Trimming removed 1 base from V and 7 bases from J, with 7 bases in between. Germline loops: CDR1 LGHDT, CDR2 YNNKEL (reference sequence). The CDR3 spells CASSQGPVEAFF. Here the CDR3 DNA reads TGTGCCAGCAGCCAAGGTCCGGTTGAAGCTTTCTTT.

This clone was seen more than once but under ten times. The chain combines TRBV7-2 with TRBJ1-1; TRBD1 is a possible D gene (6 bases). V was trimmed by 5 bases and J by 1 base, leaving 11 bases between them. This CDR3 has 14 amino acids. The germline CDR1 and CDR2 sequences are SGHTA and FQGNSA. CDR3 sequence reads: CASSLSRGNTEAFF. The CDR3 DNA sequence: TGTGCCAGCAGCCTGTCCAGGGGGAACACTGAAGCTTTCTTT.

V gene TRBV14 combines with J gene TRBJ2-1; TRBD2 matches 9 bases. Trimming at V came to 3 bases and at J to 8 bases, leaving 11 bases not matched to a gene. The CDR3 consists of 16 residues. CDR1 SGHDN and CDR2 FVKESK come from the germline V gene. In DNA form, the CDR3 reads TGTGCCAGCAGCCAGGGCTCGGCGGGGGGGCCCCATGAGCAGTTCTTC. The encoded protein is CASSQGSAGGPHEQFF.

This rearrangement joins TRBV4-1 to TRBJ2-7; a weak D match, TRBD2 (6 bases). The germline V gene has CDR1 MGHRA and CDR2 YSYEKL. V lost 3 bases, J lost 6 bases, and 9 bases lay in between. The CDR3 is made up of 12 amino acids. For the CDR3, the DNA is TGCGCCAGCAGCCACCTTAGCGGCGAGCAGTACTTC. This codes for CASSHLSGEQYF.

The rearrangement links TRBV18 to TRBJ2-5; the match to TRBD2 covers 9 bases. The CDR3 has 13 amino acids. V gave up 5 bases and J gave up 5 bases; unmatched junction bases: 3. CDR1 and CDR2 (germline): KGHSH, LQKENI. The CDR3 loop is CASSSTSGETQYF. In DNA form, the CDR3 reads TGTGCCAGCTCATCTACTAGCGGGGAGACCCAGTACTTC. Drawing the rest from reference TRBV18 and TRBJ2-5, the complete variable domain is NAGVMQNPRHLVRRRGQEARLRCSPMKGHSHVYWYRQLPEEGLKFMVYLQKENIIDESGMPKERFSAEFPKEGPSILRIQQVVRGDSAAYFCASSSTSGETQYFGPGTRLLVL.

V is TRBV7-2 and J is TRBJ2-7, with D perhaps TRBD2 (5 bases). This CDR3 region has 16 residues. Germline lookup yields CDR1 SGHTA and CDR2 FQGNSA. V was shortened by 5 bases and J by 0 bases, with 17 bases between the two germline ends. The CDR3 bases are TGTGCCAGCAGCCCGTCCGAGGGTGTTAGCTCCTACGAGCAGTACTTC. Translating gives CASSPSEGVSSYEQYF.

The V and J genes are TRBV19 and TRBJ2-7, with a tentative D call TRBD2 (5 bases). V lost 1 base, J lost 3 bases, and 7 bases lay in between. CDR1 is LNHDA, CDR2 SQIVND, per germline (reference sequence). This CDR3 is built from 13 residues. The CDR3 spells CASSIALDYEQYF. As DNA, the CDR3 is TGTGCCAGTAGTATAGCACTAGACTACGAGCAGTACTTC.

The chain recombines TRBV5-4 with TRBJ2-1, with 8 bases aligning to TRBD1. V was clipped by 4 bases and J by 0 bases; unmatched bases: 6. The germline V gene encodes CDR1 SGHNT and CDR2 YYREEE (reference sequence). The CDR3 has 16 amino acids. The CDR3 loop reads CASSKDGQGSYNEQFF. The CDR3 bases are TGTGCCAGCAGCAAGGACGGACAGGGCTCCTACAATGAGCAGTTCTTC.

The chain combines TRBV30 with TRBJ1-2, with 8 positions matching TRBD1. Germline CDR1 is GTSNPN and CDR2 is SVGIG (reference sequence). This CDR3 contains 13 residues. The V segment lost 3 bases and the J segment 8 bases; nucleotides outside the gene matches: 8. The CDR3 region is CAWRTGEGFGYTF. The DNA of the CDR3 is TGTGCCTGGAGGACAGGGGAAGGATTCGGCTACACCTTC.

CDR3 residues: CASSPRRGGPDTQYF. CDR3 in DNA: TGTGCCAGCTCACCGCGACGGGGAGGCCCAGATACGCAGTATTTT. The chain joins TRBV18 to TRBJ2-3; weak D call: TRBD2 (6 bases). This CDR3 spans 15 amino acids. Germline V lookup: CDR1 KGHSH, CDR2 LQKENI. The V gene lost 3 bases and the J gene lost 4 bases, with 14 bases spanning the gap.

J is TRBJ2-5 and V is TRBV10-2, with 8 positions matching TRBD2. The CDR3 runs to 16 residues. After removal of 1 base from V and 3 bases from J, the junction contained 7 bases not matched to a gene. The germline CDR1 and CDR2 sequences are WSHSY and SAAADI. The DNA of the CDR3 is TGCGCCAGCAGTGAGTGGGGGACTAGGGGGGAAGAGACCCAGTACTTC. Translation: CASSEWGTRGEETQYF.

This clone showed up just once. This rearrangement joins TRBV7-8 to TRBJ2-7, with TRBD2 as a possible D gene (5 bases). Trimming removed 2 bases from V and 3 bases from J, with 14 bases in between. The CDR3 contains 15 residues. The germline CDR1 and CDR2 sequences are SGHVS and FQNEAQ. The CDR3: CASSLSRAGGYEQYF. CDR3 DNA sequence: TGTGCCAGCAGCTTATCTAGGGCCGGAGGCTACGAGCAGTACTTC.

V and J are TRBV18 and TRBJ1-1; tentatively, D is TRBD1 (5 bases). From germline, CDR1 is KGHSH and CDR2 LQKENI. V was clipped by 5 bases and J by 4 bases, with 8 bases between them. CDR3 length equals 12 residues. As DNA, the CDR3 is TGTGCCAGCTCAGGGGACTTCACTGAAGCTTTCTTT. Its protein is CASSGDFTEAFF. Together with reference TRBV18 and TRBJ1-1, the CDR3 gives the full variable domain: NAGVMQNPRHLVRRRGQEARLRCSPMKGHSHVYWYRQLPEEGLKFMVYLQKENIIDESGMPKERFSAEFPKEGPSILRIQQVVRGDSAAYFCASSGDFTEAFFGQGTRLTVV.

This clone was recorded once. This sequence joins TRBV4-3 and TRBJ2-1; 11 nucleotides match TRBD1. V lost 0 bases and J lost 6; bases outside the gene matches: 10. The CDR3 extends over 18 amino acids. Germline assignment: CDR1 LGHNA and CDR2 YSLEER. CDR3 in amino acids: CASSQDSPGQGGRNEQFF. CDR3 DNA: TGCGCCAGCAGCCAAGATAGCCCGGGACAGGGGGGACGCAATGAGCAGTTCTTC.

In nucleotides, the CDR3 is TGTGCCAGCAGCGAGGGGACAAGTCTAAACGAGCAGTACTTC. Translated, it gives CASSEGTSLNEQYF. The V and J genes are TRBV7-2 and TRBJ2-7; D perhaps matches TRBD1 (6 bases). Trimming removed 5 bases from V and 5 bases from J, with 16 bases in between. Germline V CDR1 and CDR2: SGHTA, FQGNSA. The CDR3 totals 14 residues.

The rearrangement joins TRBV5-5 to TRBJ1-5, with TRBD1 identical over 8 bases. V was clipped by 4 bases and J by 7 bases; unmatched bases: 10. The germline gives CDR1 SGHKS, CDR2 YYEKEE (reference sequence). This CDR3 is 15 amino acids long. CDR3 nucleotides: TGTGCCAGCAGCACCGACAGGGGCCCCGGGCAGCCCCAGCATTTT. This gives the protein CASSTDRGPGQPQHF.

This chain uses TRBV5-4 with TRBJ2-7; 12 positions match TRBD1. In germline, CDR1 is SGHNT, CDR2 YYREEE (reference sequence). V dropped 4 bases and J dropped 5; count of bases not matched to a gene: 7. This CDR3 is built from 15 residues. CDR3 nucleotides: TGTGCCAGCAGCCAGGGACAGGGGGCAGGCCACGAGCAGTACTTC. Translated, it gives CASSQGQGAGHEQYF.

The V call is TRBV6-5, the J call TRBJ2-3; TRBD2 aligns across 7 bases. The CDR3 consists of 14 residues. Germline trimming cut 6 bases from V and 0 bases from J; bases unmatched to any gene: 3. Germline V gene lookup returns CDR1 MNHEY and CDR2 SVGAGI. Here the CDR3 reads CASRTSVSTDTQYF. CDR3 nucleotide sequence: TGTGCCAGCAGAACTAGCGTTAGCACAGATACGCAGTATTTT.